This T cell receptor (beta chain) was sequenced during a study of blood T cell repertoires in COVID-19 (dated by TCRdb to 2019 to 2021). Some background on the complete study: The collaborator samples originated in the United States, Italy and Spain and spanned the acute and convalescent phases of COVID-19. The material from the prospective study consisted of cDNA or gDNA derived from T cells, B-cell-depleted T cells, or PBMCs. The dataset comprised deeply sampled blood TCRbeta repertoires from subjects exposed to, actively infected with, or recovered from COVID-19. The repertoires were released in a freely available public database intended as a resource for research on the immune response to SARS-CoV-2. The samples were drawn from two sources: the first 160 participants of the ongoing ImmuneRACE study, and over 950 subjects contributed by 6 global collaborators. Sample metadata almost always included a de-identified subject ID, COVID-19 status, age in years and sex. Where HLA class I and class II types were available, the types were taken from metadata supplied by the sample provider, not from assay-based typing. Study-level results and caveats: Clinical and demographic metadata were provided uncurated, with the amount varying by source and participant.

At one collaborating source in Seattle, patients were enrolled during active infection and were followed longitudinally through the course of disease. Collaborating institutions collected whole blood in K2EDTA tubes following their own protocols. For TCRbeta analysis, collaborators shipped samples in one of three forms: frozen whole blood, isolated PBMCs, or DNA extracted from either of those sample types. As for this clone: It lacks a known antigen. No qualities accompany the bases; no much larger clone lies one base away.

CDR1 SEHNR and CDR2 FQNEAQ were looked up in the germline V gene (reference sequence). Including cysteine and phenylalanine, the CDR3 has 13 amino acids. Of all the DNA, just the CDR3 is kept, 39 bases in frame from base 1. The V and J ends are trimmed by 2 bases and 4 bases, leaving 5 bases between them. The immunoSEQ Assay, a bias-controlled multiplex PCR, was used to amplify TCRbeta CDR3 regions from genomic DNA. Under the source paper's analysis protocol: Within the assay, amplification of reference gene primers was used to estimate how many nucleated cells each sample contained. Sequence reads were collapsed and filtered to measure the absolute abundance of every unique TCRbeta CDR3 rearrangement. For each sample, productive Simpson clonality was calculated by taking the square root of Simpson's diversity index across productive rearrangements. The clones in this table, taken by TCRdb from immuneACCESS, are in-frame only. Not every clone is retained; where verified, under half of the shortfall comes from an unresolved V gene, and the cause of the rest is unknown. V, J and clone size were drawn from that table, and D and trimming were deduced from the DNA. Present in this sample are about 250,000 clones, about 82% of which were seen just once. Approximately 5% of the sample goes to the ten largest clones.

The V and J segments used are TRBV7-9 and TRBJ2-2; the D gene remains uncertain. The source is a man in his fifties with COVID-19, enrolled during active disease. Source material: peripheral blood. The CDR3 protein: CASSLSRTGELFF. The base sequence is TGTGCCAGCAGCTTATCGCGCACCGGGGAGCTGTTTTTT.